The 10 T cell receptor beta chains in this list originate from one sample, sequenced in a study of T-cell memory formation after mild COVID-19. TCRdb re-called the 5' RACE reads through MiXCR, storing one row per CDR3 protein. The data show under 450,000 distinct CDR3 sequences, with 20% to 25% seen just once and over 20% held by the top ten. The specimen sequenced was PBMCs or a T cell subset sorted from them (not recorded which). The receptors shown here come from a man aged 18 to 29 who had mild COVID-19 (a few samples of this study predate the infection). Cell type and time point are not known.

This clonotype turned up a few times. The rearrangement uses TRBV12-3 or TRBV12-4 and TRBJ1-1; D possibly corresponds to TRBD1 (5 bases). V dropped 7 bases and J dropped 3 bases, with 18 bases sitting between them. This CDR3 contains 15 residues. The CDR3 region is CASIDHPVGDTEAFF. In DNA, the CDR3 is TGTGCCAGCATCGACCACCCGGTGGGGGACACTGAAGCTTTCTTT.

This clonotype has more than one count but fewer than ten. This chain connects TRBV24-1 to TRBJ2-1, with 15 bases lining up with TRBD2. The trim removed 7 bases at V and 0 bases at J, leaving 12 bases unmatched. This CDR3 is built from 20 residues. Germline CDR1 KGHDR, CDR2 SFDVKD. The DNA of the CDR3 is TGTGCCACCAGCTCATCGCGTGGGACTAGCGGGGGGAGCTCCTACAATGAGCAGTTCTTC. It codes for CATSSSRGTSGGSSYNEQFF.

J is TRBJ1-5 and V is TRBV28; 7 bases are a match to TRBD1. The V and J ends lost 4 bases and 4 bases, in that order; junction bases with no gene match: 10. Germline-derived CDR1 and CDR2 are MDHEN and SYDVKM. The CDR3 is 16 amino acids. DNA of the CDR3: TGTGCCAGCAGTTCGCCGCGACAGGGAGTTAATCAGCCCCAGCATTTT. It yields the protein CASSSPRQGVNQPQHF.

This clonotype was observed a handful of times. The V gene is TRBV10-1, the J gene TRBJ2-2; tentative D call: TRBD1 (6 bases). The germline V gene has CDR1 WNHNN and CDR2 SYGVQD (reference sequence). Trimming removed 8 bases from V and 1 base from J, with 11 bases in between. The CDR3 sequence is 14 residues long. The CDR3 here is CASAPGQNTGELFF. The CDR3 DNA follows: TGCGCCAGCGCCCCGGGACAGAACACCGGGGAGCTGTTTTTT.

The genes are TRBV9 and TRBJ1-2; D might be TRBD1 (5 bases). The germline V gene encodes CDR1 SGDLS and CDR2 YYNGEE. Trimming shortened V by 3 bases and J by 6 bases, and 18 bases separated the two germline ends. The CDR3 covers 15 residues. The CDR3 bases are TGTGCCAGCAGCGCCGGGGGTTTGTTTGGGCATGGCTACACCTTC. Protein product: CASSAGGLFGHGYTF.

The count of this clonotype is one. The CDR3 here is CASHETGTNEKLFF. DNA of the CDR3: TGTGCCAGTCACGAAACGGGTACTAATGAAAAACTGTTTTTT. The V and J genes are TRBV2 and TRBJ1-4; no clear D gene. Germline V lookup: CDR1 SNHLY, CDR2 FYNNEI. The CDR3 is 14 residues long. Trimming left V 9 bases short and J 2 bases short, with 13 bases between.

This chain connects TRBV7-2 to TRBJ1-1, with D perhaps matching TRBD1 (6 bases). Trimming took 2 bases from V and 1 from J, leaving 11 bases between them. The CDR3 is made up of 15 amino acids. Germline V lookup: CDR1 SGHTA, CDR2 FQGNSA. CDR3 sequence reads: CASSLRTVKNTEAFF. In nucleotides, the CDR3 is TGTGCCAGCAGCTTACGGACAGTTAAGAACACTGAAGCTTTCTTT. The full variable domain, completed using reference TRBV7-2 and TRBJ1-1, is GAGVSQSPSNKVTEKGKDVELRCDPISGHTALYWYRQSLGQGLEFLIYFQGNSAPDKSGLPSDRFSAERTGGSVSTLTIQRTQQEDSAVYLCASSLRTVKNTEAFFGQGTRLTVV.

This clonotype came up many times. V is TRBV20-1 and J is TRBJ1-1; no clear D gene. With 0 bases removed from V and 7 bases from J, the gap between germline ends came to 3 bases. Germline values: CDR1 DFQATT, CDR2 SNEGSKA (reference sequence). The CDR3 consists of 10 residues. CDR3 amino acids: CSARDNEAFF. The DNA for the CDR3 is TGCAGTGCTAGAGACAATGAAGCTTTCTTT.

V gene TRBV21-1 combines with J gene TRBJ1-2; the listed D gene, TRBD1, was not tested against the DNA. TRBV21-1 is marked as a pseudogene. The CDR3 runs to 16 residues. The DNA of the CDR3 is TGTGCCAGCAGCAAATCATGCCGTCGGGGGTTGGATGGCTACACCTTC. It specifies CASSKSCRRGLDGYTF.

This clonotype was counted a few times. This CDR3 reads CATLQGGDNQPQHF. CDR3 DNA: TGTGCCACCCTTCAAGGGGGCGACAATCAGCCCCAGCATTTT. V usage is TRBV24-1 and J usage is TRBJ1-5; TRBD1 matches 7 bases. Germline lookup yields CDR1 KGHDR and CDR2 SFDVKD. The trim removed 9 bases at V and 3 bases at J, leaving 7 bases unmatched. This CDR3 comprises 14 residues.